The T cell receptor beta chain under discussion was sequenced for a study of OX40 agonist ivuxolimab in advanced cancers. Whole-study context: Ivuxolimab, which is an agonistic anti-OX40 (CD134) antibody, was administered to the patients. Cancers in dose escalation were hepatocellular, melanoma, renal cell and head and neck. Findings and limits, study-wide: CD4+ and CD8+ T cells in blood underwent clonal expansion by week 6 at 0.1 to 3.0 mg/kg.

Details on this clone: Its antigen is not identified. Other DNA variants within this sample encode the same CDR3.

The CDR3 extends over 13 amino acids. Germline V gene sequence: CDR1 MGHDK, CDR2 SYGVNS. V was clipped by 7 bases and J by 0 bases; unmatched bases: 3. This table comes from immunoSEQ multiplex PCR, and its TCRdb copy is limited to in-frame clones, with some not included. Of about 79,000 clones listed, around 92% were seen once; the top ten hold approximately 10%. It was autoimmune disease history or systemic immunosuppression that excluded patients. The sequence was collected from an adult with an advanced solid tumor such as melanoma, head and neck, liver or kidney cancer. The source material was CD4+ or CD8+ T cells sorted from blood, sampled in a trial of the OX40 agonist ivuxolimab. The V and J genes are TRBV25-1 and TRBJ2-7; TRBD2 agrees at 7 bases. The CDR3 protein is CASIGRDSYEQYF. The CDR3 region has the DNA TGTGCCAGCATTGGGAGGGACTCCTACGAGCAGTACTTC.